The 14 T cell receptor beta chains listed next were all sequenced from one sample in a study of cytomegalovirus exposure and HLA in healthy donors. Primers included in the PCR were 60 Vbeta and 13 Jbeta primers. The data were produced by immunoSEQ multiplex PCR, yet TCRdb's version contains in-frame clones alone and is incomplete. Here the sample spans 150,000 to 200,000 clones, roughly four fifths being singletons. The sequenced material came from PBMCs. The receptor set was obtained from a man aged 45-65 years in good health and CMV-seropositive.

The chain has TRBV28 and TRBJ2-4, with a tentative D call TRBD1 (6 bases). In germline, CDR1 is MDHEN, CDR2 SYDVKM. The CDR3 length is 15 residues. V gave up 3 bases and J gave up 1 base, with 10 bases separating them. This chain's CDR3 is CASSFPTGAKNIQYF. DNA for the CDR3: TGTGCCAGCAGTTTTCCTACAGGGGCCAAAAACATTCAGTACTTC. The whole variable domain, remainder taken from reference TRBV28 and TRBJ2-4, is DVKVTQSSRYLVKRTGEKVFLECVQDMDHENMFWYRQDPGLGLRLIYFSYDVKMKEKGDIPEGYSVSREKKERFSLILESASTNQTSMYLCASSFPTGAKNIQYFGAGTRLSVL.

The rearrangement joins TRBV19 to TRBJ1-1; unclear D gene. V was clipped by 1 base and J by 5 bases, with 11 bases between them. The CDR3 totals 14 residues. Germline CDR1 is LNHDA and CDR2 is SQIVND (reference sequence). As DNA, the CDR3 is TGTGCCAGTAGTATAGTGGGGAGATCGACTGAAGCTTTCTTT. Its protein product is CASSIVGRSTEAFF.

The chain couples TRBV28 to TRBJ2-1; the D gene is possibly TRBD2 (5 bases). Germline-derived CDR1 and CDR2 are MDHEN and SYDVKM. With 10 bases removed from V and 5 bases from J, the gap between germline ends came to 24 bases. This CDR3 comprises 16 residues. CDR3 loop: CATHSGPSILNNEQFF. The CDR3 DNA reads as TGTGCCACCCACAGCGGACCTTCTATCTTAAACAATGAGCAGTTCTTC.

CDR3 sequence: CASSLAGGSGGTDTQYF. CDR3 nucleotide sequence: TGTGCCAGCAGCTTAGCGGGGGGTAGCGGGGGTACAGATACGCAGTATTTT. This rearrangement joins TRBV7-8 to TRBJ2-3, with TRBD2 matching 9 bases. Germline V gene data show CDR1 as SGHVS and CDR2 as FQNEAQ. The junction had 7 bases not matched to a gene; V was cut back by 0 bases and J by 3 bases. The CDR3 consists of 17 residues.

The chain links TRBV4-1 to TRBJ2-7, with 14 nucleotides matching TRBD2. The CDR3 has 16 residues. Germline lookup yields CDR1 MGHRA and CDR2 YSYEKL. After removal of 4 bases from V and 2 bases from J, the junction contained 4 bases not matched to a gene. The CDR3 is CASSPLTSGRAYEQYF. The CDR3 nucleotides read TGCGCCAGCAGCCCATTGACTAGCGGGAGGGCCTACGAGCAGTACTTC.

This clone has only a few counts. This chain uses TRBV7-8 with TRBJ2-1, with no clear D. Trimming took off 1 base at V and 3 bases at J, with 16 bases between the two ends. Germline CDR1 reads SGHVS; CDR2 reads FQNEAQ. This CDR3 has 17 residues. The CDR3 is CASSLVVVGPNYNEQFF. For the CDR3, the DNA is TGTGCCAGCAGCTTAGTGGTAGTGGGCCCTAACTACAATGAGCAGTTCTTC.

Worth noting for this clone: The same CDR3 is also encoded by other DNA sequences in this sample. The chain combines TRBV2 with TRBJ2-7; D call uncertain. The V end was cut by 2 bases, the J end by 4 bases, with 15 bases between. Looked up from germline, CDR1 is SNHLY and CDR2 is FYNNEI. The CDR3 length is 15 residues. The CDR3 region is CASSERSGLKYEQYF. CDR3 nucleotides: TGTGCCAGCAGTGAAAGGTCAGGTCTCAAATACGAGCAGTACTTC. The full variable domain, rest sourced from reference TRBV2 and TRBJ2-7, is EPEVTQTPSHQVTQMGQEVILRCVPISNHLYFYWYRQILGQKVEFLVSFYNNEISEKSEIFDDQFSVERPDGSNFTLKIRSTKLEDSAMYFCASSERSGLKYEQYFGPGTRLTVT.

The V call is TRBV7-6, the J call TRBJ2-5, with 9 positions matching TRBD1. Trimming at V came to 5 bases and at J to 4 bases, leaving 8 bases not matched to a gene. CDR3 length: 15 residues. Germline V CDR1 and CDR2: SGHVS, FNYEAQ. The CDR3 region is CASSLEPTGGETQYF. Here the CDR3 DNA reads TGTGCCAGCAGCCTCGAACCGACAGGGGGAGAGACCCAGTACTTC.

Worth noting for this clone: The sample contains more than one DNA sequence encoding this CDR3. The genes are TRBV30 and TRBJ2-5; perhaps TRBD2 as D (5 bases). The J call could be wrong; TRBJ2-7 is a better fit for the DNA end. This CDR3 has 13 amino acids. From germline, CDR1 is GTSNPN and CDR2 SVGIG (reference sequence). The CDR3 spells CAWSVGSSYEQYF. The CDR3 DNA reads as TGTGCCTGGAGTGTGGGGAGCTCCTACGAGCAGTACTTC.

The CDR3 DNA sequence: TGTGCCAGCAGCTTGGTGAATGGGGGGGGCTACACCTTC. Translated, it gives CASSLVNGGGYTF. V usage is TRBV5-6 and J usage is TRBJ1-2; TRBD1 might be the D (5 bases). The V and J ends lost 0 bases and 8 bases respectively, with 11 bases between them. CDR1 and CDR2 from the germline V gene are SGHDT and YYEEEE. The CDR3 is made up of 13 amino acids.

The rearrangement links TRBV5-1 to TRBJ2-2; TRBD1 might be the D (5 bases). V lost 0 bases and J 1 base, leaving 7 bases between the germline ends. The CDR3 loop spans 15 amino acids. The germline V gene has CDR1 SGHRS and CDR2 YFSETQ. CDR3 amino acids: CASSLAQGNTGELFF. The CDR3, as DNA: TGCGCCAGCAGCTTGGCCCAGGGGAACACCGGGGAGCTGTTTTTT.

The chain has TRBV28 and TRBJ1-5, with 8 nucleotides matching TRBD1. The CDR3 is made up of 14 amino acids. Germline CDR1 is MDHEN and CDR2 is SYDVKM. The junction had 4 bases not matched to a gene; V was cut back by 7 bases and J by 2 bases. The CDR3 spells CASIPGQGNQPQHF. The CDR3 nucleotides are TGTGCCAGCATTCCGGGACAGGGCAATCAGCCCCAGCATTTT.

The chain uses TRBV7-9 and TRBJ1-5; the D gene is possibly TRBD1 (5 bases). Germline loops: CDR1 SEHNR, CDR2 FQNEAQ (reference sequence). The CDR3 sequence is 15 residues long. V lost 4 bases to trimming and J lost 1 base, with 11 bases between them. The CDR3 loop reads CASSSSGGSNQPQHF. In DNA, the CDR3 is TGTGCCAGCAGCTCCTCCGGGGGAAGCAATCAGCCCCAGCATTTT.

V gene TRBV4-3 combines with J gene TRBJ1-2, with D hard to call. Germline V gives CDR1 LGHNA, CDR2 YSLEER. This CDR3 spans 15 amino acids. Trimming left V 0 bases short and J 3 bases short, with 11 bases between. In DNA form, the CDR3 reads TGCGCCAGCAGCCAAGATCGGGGTCTCTACTATGGCTACACCTTC. It specifies CASSQDRGLYYGYTF.